The present T cell receptor beta chain was sequenced within a study of STAT5B mutations in CD4+ large granular lymphocyte leukemia. General study results and limits: 8/27 top patient clones versus 2/35 control clones were TRBV06-family.

Per the germline V gene, CDR1 is SGHTA and CDR2 is FQGNSA. CDR3 length: 17 amino acids. V lost 5 bases and J lost 1, with 21 bases in between. The count of this clone is one. Its antigen is unidentified. Method: immunoSEQ multiplex PCR; TCRdb's copy keeps in-frame clones and lacks some. The repertoire holds about 6,300 clones, with just under 75% as singletons. V usage is TRBV7-2 and J usage is TRBJ2-7, with unresolved D. Sequencing was performed on PBMCs. This sequence was found in a woman aged 70-85 years with CD4+ T-cell large granular lymphocyte leukemia. CDR3 DNA sequence: TGTGCCAGCAGCCCGATCGGTACGGCGCTGATTTCCTACGAGCAGTACTTC. It encodes CASSPIGTALISYEQYF.